This T cell receptor (beta chain) originates from a study of blood T cell repertoires in COVID-19. Study-level information: Sites in the United States, Italy and Spain provided acute and convalescent COVID-19 samples. Sources were T cells, B-cell-depleted T cells, or PBMCs; the material itself was cDNA or gDNA.

The length of the CDR3 is 18 residues. In the original processing: Amplification of reference gene primers provided the estimated nucleated cell counts. The assay was immunoSEQ multiplex PCR, and TCRdb's table has in-frame clones only and misses some. V, J and clone size were drawn from that table, and D and trimming were deduced from the DNA. The repertoire includes approximately 190,000 clones, around four fifths of them detected once, and approximately 5.1% sits in the top ten. The chain couples TRBV21-1 to TRBJ2-3; the listed D gene, TRBD2, was not tested against the DNA. TRBV21-1 corresponds to a pseudogene. The sequence was collected from a woman aged 70-85 years with active or convalescent COVID-19. The sequenced sample was peripheral blood. The CDR3 DNA follows: TGTGCCAGCAGCAAAGAAACCGGCGGGAGGGCCAAGACAGATACGCAGTATTTT. Protein product: CASSKETGGRAKTDTQYF.